Listed below are T cell receptor beta chains from one sample, sequenced in a study of CD8 T cells in ankylosing spondylitis. TCRdb itself ran the 5' RACE reads through MiXCR, one entry per CDR3 protein. The table lists around 130,000 distinct CDR3 sequences, around 7% of them singletons. Source material: blood, either unsorted or a sorted T cell fraction (not recorded which). The receptors come from a male donor with ankylosing spondylitis or in good health (not recorded which). CDR3s include the opening cysteine and the closing phenylalanine or tryptophan. Fields, in order: clone size, V gene, D gene, J gene, CDR3 DNA, CDR3 protein. D genes are given only for firm matches. Size is stated for part of the rows, as once, few or many counts, or as a class when the clone is expanded.

>NA|TRBV5-5|NA|TRBJ2-3
TGTGCCAGCAGCTTGGGGCGGACACAACCTCGCACAGATACGCAGTATTTT
CASSLGRTQPRTDTQYF
>many|TRBV7-3|NA|TRBJ2-2
TGTGCCAGCAGCCCCACCCACTTGGGCTTAACCCTCAACACCGGGGAGCTGTTTTTT
CASSPTHLGLTLNTGELFF
>many|TRBV12-3/TRBV12-4|NA|TRBJ1-5
TGTGCCAGCAGTTCAGGGGTGAGCAATCAGCCCCAGCATTTT
CASSSGVSNQPQHF
>few|TRBV11-2|NA|TRBJ2-2
TGTGCCAGCAGCTTAGATCGGTTCCAAGGGGAGAACACCGGGGAGCTGTTTTTT
CASSLDRFQGENTGELFF
>many|TRBV5-1|NA|TRBJ1-5
TGCGCCAGCAGCCTAAATAGCAATCAGCCCCAGCATTTT
CASSLNSNQPQHF
>many|TRBV20-1|TRBD1|TRBJ1-2
TGCAGTGCTAGAGCCCCCGGGACAGCGATCTATGGCTACACCTTC
CSARAPGTAIYGYTF
>many|TRBV5-1|NA|TRBJ1-6
TGCGCCAGCAGCTTGGCCGCCGACAGCGGTCCACCCCTCCACTTT
CASSLAADSGPPLHF
>many|TRBV5-1|NA|TRBJ2-7
TGCGCCAGCAGCTTGTTACCAGGGCGATCTCGGGAGCAGTACTTC
CASSLLPGRSREQYF
>many|TRBV29-1|NA|TRBJ1-1
TGCAGCACTAACCCAGGGCCTGCTTTCTTT
CSTNPGPAFF
>many|TRBV7-2|NA|TRBJ2-2
TGTGCCAGCAGCTTAGCCGGAAACACCGGGGAGCTGTTTTTT
CASSLAGNTGELFF
>many|TRBV9|TRBD1|TRBJ2-3
TGTGCCAGCAGCGTAGGTGGACAGGCGACGGCCAGGTATACGCAGTATTTT
CASSVGGQATARYTQYF
>many|TRBV7-3|TRBD1|TRBJ2-3
TGTGCCAGCAGCCCCTTCCTCCTCGGGACAGGCCTCACAGATACGCAGTATTTT
CASSPFLLGTGLTDTQYF
>NA|TRBV20-1|NA|TRBJ1-5
TGCAGTGCTACGCTGGGGGGGTTGAGCAATCAGCCCCAGCATTTT
CSATLGGLSNQPQHF
>many|TRBV7-6|NA|TRBJ1-6
TGTGCCAGCAGCTTAGCACAGGATATCAATTCACCCCTCCACTTT
CASSLAQDINSPLHF
>many|TRBV2|NA|TRBJ2-7
TGTGCCAGCAGTGAAGCTAGCTACGAGCAGTACTTC
CASSEASYEQYF
>many|TRBV12-3/TRBV12-4|NA|TRBJ1-5
TGTGCCAGCAGTTTAAGTCGGCAGGGCTATCAGCCCCAGCATTTT
CASSLSRQGYQPQHF